The rows below give T cell receptor beta chains drawn from one sample of a study of T cells in localized non-small cell lung cancer. The table came from immunoSEQ multiplex PCR; TCRdb's copy has only in-frame clones and leaves some out. The table records around 15,000 clones, roughly 87% of them present only once. The input for sequencing was peripheral blood mononuclear cells, taken before any cancer treatment. All receptors come from a man between 40 and 70 years old with stage III lung adenocarcinoma. Both conserved end residues are part of each CDR3. A D gene is named only where the DNA matches it firmly. Not all rows give a size; the values are once, few, many and, for expanded clones, a class.

v_call	d_call	clone_size	j_call	cdr3_aa	cdr3_nt
TRBV16	.	.	TRBJ2-7	CASSHGNHYEQYF	TGTGCCAGCAGCCACGGGAACCACTACGAGCAGTACTTC
TRBV27	TRBD2	.	TRBJ2-2	CASSPFGQRDLSGRSTGELFF	TGTGCCAGCAGCCCTTTCGGACAGAGAGACCTTAGCGGGAGGAGCACCGGGGAGCTGTTTTTT
TRBV5-4	TRBD2	.	TRBJ2-2	CASSLAVAGGPSGELFF	TGTGCCAGCAGCTTGGCCGTAGCGGGAGGGCCGTCCGGGGAGCTGTTTTTT
TRBV6-9	.	.	TRBJ1-2	CASFNYGYTF	TGTGCCAGCTTTAACTATGGCTACACCTTC
TRBV5-1	TRBD1	.	TRBJ1-2	CASSSPGTDGYTF	TGCGCCAGCAGCTCCCCCGGGACAGATGGCTACACCTTC
TRBV7-2	.	.	TRBJ1-2	CASSSRGMGGFGYTF	TGTGCCAGCAGTTCAAGGGGGATGGGGGGCTTTGGCTACACCTTC
TRBV6-5	TRBD2	.	TRBJ2-7	CASNPAGYSYEQYF	TGTGCCAGCAACCCAGCGGGATACTCCTACGAGCAGTACTTC
TRBV28	.	.	TRBJ2-6	CASTFVGGPSGANVLTF	TGTGCCAGCACTTTCGTTGGAGGCCCTTCTGGGGCCAACGTCCTGACTTTC
TRBV2	.	.	TRBJ2-3	CASSVNRASTDTQYF	TGTGCCAGCAGCGTAAACAGGGCTAGCACAGATACGCAGTATTTT
TRBV19	.	.	TRBJ2-2	CASSVYSVGGGELFF	TGTGCCAGTAGTGTTTATTCAGTGGGCGGCGGGGAGCTGTTTTTT
TRBV7-2	TRBD2	.	TRBJ2-7	CASSLAFGLAGDVSYEQYF	TGTGCCAGCAGCTTAGCGTTCGGGCTAGCGGGAGACGTTTCCTACGAGCAGTACTTC
TRBV5-1	.	.	TRBJ2-1	CASSLTGGLGWREGFPSYNEQFF	TGCGCCAGCAGCCTAACAGGGGGGTTAGGGTGGCGGGAGGGCTTTCCCTCCTACAATGAGCAGTTCTTC
TRBV11-3	TRBD1	.	TRBJ2-5	CASSLRDRPQETQYF	TGTGCCAGCAGCCTACGGGACAGGCCCCAAGAGACCCAGTACTTC
TRBV7-2	.	.	TRBJ2-1	CASRGRSLPENEQFF	TGTGCCAGCAGAGGCCGATCTCTTCCGGAGAATGAGCAGTTCTTC
TRBV10-1	TRBD2	.	TRBJ2-2	CASSEKDRGLAGGPGSRGGELFF	TGCGCCAGCAGTGAAAAGGATCGAGGACTAGCGGGAGGGCCTGGGTCACGGGGCGGGGAGCTGTTTTTT
TRBV9	.	.	TRBJ2-3	CASSVEAGRTDTQYF	TGTGCCAGCAGCGTTGAAGCGGGCCGCACAGATACGCAGTATTTT
TRBV6-6	.	.	TRBJ1-3	CASRQGSGNTIYF	TGTGCCAGCAGGCAGGGCAGTGGAAACACCATATATTTT
TRBV14	TRBD1	.	TRBJ1-1	CASSPQGAEAFF	TGTGCCAGCAGCCCGCAGGGGGCTGAAGCTTTCTTT
TRBV7-8	.	few	TRBJ2-2	CASSPGLRGTGELFF	TGTGCCAGCAGCCCGGGACTGCGGGGAACCGGGGAGCTGTTTTTT
TRBV19	TRBD1	once	TRBJ1-2	CASSIDRTGDNYGYTF	TGTGCCAGTAGTATAGATCGGACAGGGGACAACTATGGCTACACCTTC
TRBV27	.	.	TRBJ2-1	CASSSYDEQFF	TGTGCCAGCAGTTCGTATGATGAGCAGTTCTTC
TRBV7-9	TRBD2	few	TRBJ2-7	CASSSIWTRSYEQYF	TGTGCCAGCAGCTCAATTTGGACTAGATCATACGAGCAGTACTTC
TRBV5-1	.	.	TRBJ2-1	CASSSSFLAPSSYNEQFF	TGCGCCAGCAGCTCTTCATTTCTAGCGCCGAGCTCCTACAATGAGCAGTTCTTC
TRBV10-3	.	.	TRBJ2-3	CAISSIASTDTQYF	TGTGCCATCAGTAGTATAGCTAGCACAGATACGCAGTATTTT
TRBV11-2	.	.	TRBJ2-2	CASSDETGELFF	TGTGCCAGCAGCGACGAGACCGGGGAGCTGTTTTTT
TRBV6-6	TRBD2	.	TRBJ2-6	CASRREGAGANVLTF	TGTGCCAGCAGACGGGAGGGGGCTGGGGCCAACGTCCTGACTTTC
TRBV7-6	TRBD2	.	TRBJ2-3	CASSLATSYTQYF	TGTGCCAGCAGCTTAGCGACTAGCTATACGCAGTATTTT
TRBV5-1	TRBD2	.	TRBJ2-7	CASSLASSLQSPSSGRVYEQYF	TGCGCCAGCAGTCTCGCATCTTCCCTCCAATCCCCCTCTAGCGGGAGGGTCTACGAGCAGTACTTC
TRBV7-9	.	.	TRBJ1-5	CASSFFGRRGSQPQHF	TGTGCCAGCAGCTTCTTCGGAAGAAGGGGAAGTCAGCCCCAGCATTTT
TRBV7-3	.	.	TRBJ2-1	CASSLVTTTYNEQFF	TGTGCCAGCAGCTTAGTTACTACAACTTACAATGAGCAGTTCTTC